The 5 T cell receptor beta chains in this list originate from one sample, sequenced in a study of T cell responses to AZD1222 COVID-19 vaccine. The protocol was immunoSEQ multiplex PCR, while the TCRdb copy is restricted to in-frame clones and leaves out a portion. This sample carries 140,000 to 150,000 clones, under 95% of them seen once, and the ten largest clones take over 7.5%. Sample: peripheral blood, taken on day 0 of AZD1222 vaccination. The receptors stem from an adult in good health.

The chain couples TRBV2 to TRBJ1-1, with unresolved D. Between the trimmed V and J ends, which lost 3 bases and 4 bases, there was a span of 12 bases. Germline values: CDR1 SNHLY, CDR2 FYNNEI. This CDR3 spans 14 amino acids. The CDR3 spells CASSDLGLSTEAFF. The DNA of the CDR3 is TGTGCCAGCAGTGATTTAGGGTTGAGCACTGAAGCTTTCTTT.

The genes are TRBV18 and TRBJ1-1; 8 bases map to TRBD1. From germline, CDR1 is KGHSH and CDR2 LQKENI. The CDR3 runs to 15 residues. The ends lost 5 bases at V and 1 base at J; junction bases unmatched: 6. CDR3: CASSDLGTGNTEAFF. DNA of the CDR3: TGTGCCAGCTCAGACCTAGGGACAGGGAACACTGAAGCTTTCTTT.

The genes are TRBV30 and TRBJ1-6; D is ambiguous. V was clipped by 5 bases and J by 10 bases, with 12 bases between them. The CDR3 sequence is 12 residues long. Per germline, CDR1 GTSNPN and CDR2 SVGIG (reference sequence). Here the CDR3 DNA reads TGTGCCTGGGCGGGGTTACGGTCACCCCTCCACTTT. Translating gives CAWAGLRSPLHF.

V is TRBV12-3 or TRBV12-4 and J is TRBJ1-2; D uncertain. CDR3 length: 13 residues. The V end was cut by 0 bases, the J end by 6 bases, with 8 bases between. The CDR3 is CASSLASENGYTF. CDR3 in DNA: TGTGCCAGCAGTTTAGCGTCGGAGAATGGCTACACCTTC.

This sequence joins TRBV6-6 and TRBJ2-3; D uncertain. Per germline, CDR1 MNHNY and CDR2 SVGAGI (reference sequence). This CDR3 is 11 amino acids long. V was pared by 2 bases and J by 7 bases, with 4 bases between. CDR3 nucleotides: TGTGCCAGCAGTTACGGACATACGCAGTATTTT. Its protein product is CASSYGHTQYF.